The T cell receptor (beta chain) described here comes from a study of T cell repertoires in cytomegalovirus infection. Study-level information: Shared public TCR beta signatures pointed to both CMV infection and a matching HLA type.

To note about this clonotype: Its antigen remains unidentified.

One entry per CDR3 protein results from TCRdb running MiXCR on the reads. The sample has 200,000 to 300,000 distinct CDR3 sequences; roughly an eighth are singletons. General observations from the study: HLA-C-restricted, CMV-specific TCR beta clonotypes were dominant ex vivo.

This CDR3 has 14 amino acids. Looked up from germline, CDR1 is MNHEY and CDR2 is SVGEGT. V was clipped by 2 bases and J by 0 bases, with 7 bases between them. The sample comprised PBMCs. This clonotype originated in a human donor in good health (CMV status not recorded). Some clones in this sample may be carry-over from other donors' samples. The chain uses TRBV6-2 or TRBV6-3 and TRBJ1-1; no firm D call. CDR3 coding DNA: TGTGCCAGCAGTTACAGTGTGTTGAACACTGAAGCTTTCTTT. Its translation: CASSYSVLNTEAFF.